The 24 T cell receptor beta chains listed next were all sequenced from one sample in a study of vaccination effects on CD4 cells after COVID-19 (dated by TCRdb to between 2021 and 2024). For these receptors, no antigen is known. The library was produced with the immunoSEQ multiplex PCR assay. TCRdb limited this immuneACCESS table to in-frame rearrangements with V and J called. A share of clones is missing; checked studies link under half to unresolved V genes, and the rest is unexplained. In this sample the table shows about 28,000 clones, roughly 80% of which occur a single time. The ten top clones hold around 9.6% of the sample. To identify antigen-specific CD4+ T cell clonotypes by their expansion, the ViraFEST assay first stimulated PBMC with viral peptide pools and then applied TCR sequencing. After around eleven days of culture, CD4+ T cells were isolated with the EasySep CD4+ T cell isolation kit. Each participant received two doses of an mRNA SARS-CoV-2 vaccine, either BNT162b2 or mRNA-1273.

The material sequenced was CD4+ T cells from PBMCs cultured with HCoV-NL63 spike peptides, taken after COVID-19 vaccination. According to the study, the label for this sample's cell subset or site signals: HCoV-NL63 spike overlapping peptide pool stimulation. Receptors originate from a human donor who received a COVID-19 vaccine.

The chain joins TRBV29-1 to TRBJ1-5, with D possibly being TRBD1 (5 bases). Germline V CDR1 and CDR2: SQVTM, ANQGSEA. Trimming took 6 bases from V and 7 from J, leaving 16 bases between them. The CDR3 runs 13 residues. The DNA for the CDR3 is TGCAGCGTGGGGGACGGCGGAATGCAGCCCCAGCATTTT. Translated, it gives CSVGDGGMQPQHF.

The CDR3 DNA sequence: TGTGCCAGCAGCCAAGATCGGGCACCCGAGTTCTATGGCTACACCTTC. Translated, it gives CASSQDRAPEFYGYTF. The V and J genes are TRBV14 and TRBJ1-2; D not resolved. Germline-derived CDR1 and CDR2 are SGHDN and FVKESK. This CDR3 has 16 amino acids. V dropped 0 bases and J dropped 4 bases, with 15 bases sitting between them.

This clone was counted between two and nine times. The V gene is TRBV12-5, the J gene TRBJ2-2; no reliable D call. The CDR3 spans 12 residues. Trimming shortened V by 4 bases and J by 7 bases, and 7 bases separated the two germline ends. Germline CDR1 LGHNT, CDR2 FRNRAP. CDR3 sequence: CASGWLRGELFF. The CDR3 DNA is TGTGCTAGTGGTTGGTTGCGCGGGGAGCTGTTTTTT.

This clone was counted only a few times. The chain joins TRBV5-1 to TRBJ1-2, with no clear D. V lost 2 bases, J lost 0 bases, and 8 bases lay in between. The CDR3 consists of 14 residues. Germline CDR1 SGHRS, CDR2 YFSETQ. CDR3 in DNA: TGCGCCAGCAGCTTCGAGAGTTCTAACTATGGCTACACCTTC. It encodes CASSFESSNYGYTF. The entire variable domain, with the rest obtained from reference TRBV5-1 and TRBJ1-2, is as follows: KAGVTQTPRYLIKTRGQQVTLSCSPISGHRSVSWYQQTPGQGLQFLFEYFSETQRNKGNFPGRFSGRQFSNSRSEMNVSTLELGDSALYLCASSFESSNYGYTFGSGTRLTVV.

The V gene is TRBV7-7, the J gene TRBJ1-1, with unresolved D. CDR1 is SSHAT and CDR2 is FNYEAQ in the germline V gene (reference sequence). Trimming shortened V by 5 bases and J by 0 bases, and 7 bases separated the two germline ends. The CDR3 runs 13 residues. As DNA, the CDR3 is TGTGCCAGCAGCCATAACATGAACACTGAAGCTTTCTTT. It specifies CASSHNMNTEAFF.

V and J are TRBV6-5 and TRBJ1-2; tentatively, D is TRBD1 (5 bases). Germline V lookup: CDR1 MNHEY, CDR2 SVGAGI. V was clipped by 2 bases and J by 3 bases, with 10 bases between them. This CDR3 comprises 14 residues. The CDR3 here is CASSYAGRDYGYTF. CDR3 DNA sequence: TGTGCCAGCAGTTACGCAGGGAGGGACTATGGCTACACCTTC.

The rearrangement links TRBV6-5 to TRBJ2-7; perhaps TRBD1 as D (5 bases). Trimming left V 8 bases short and J 0 bases short, with 14 bases between. From germline, CDR1 is MNHEY and CDR2 SVGAGI. This CDR3 is 14 amino acids long. The CDR3: CASPQTAGSYEQYF. CDR3 DNA sequence: TGTGCCAGCCCACAGACAGCCGGCTCCTACGAGCAGTACTTC.

In this sample, this clone turned up a few times. The V and J genes are TRBV3-1 (or the pseudogene TRBV3-2) and TRBJ1-6; D is undetermined. The CDR3 spans 14 residues. V was cut by 5 bases and J by 7 bases, with 12 bases left in between. In germline, CDR1 is LGHDT, CDR2 YNNKEL (reference sequence). DNA for the CDR3: TGTGCCAGCAGCGATACTCTGACCAATTCACCCCTCCACTTT. The encoded protein is CASSDTLTNSPLHF.

A single count supports this clone. J is TRBJ2-5 and V is TRBV19; TRBD1 agrees at 7 bases. V lost 6 bases and J lost 0; bases outside the gene matches: 10. Germline V gene lookup returns CDR1 LNHDA and CDR2 SQIVND (reference sequence). This CDR3 contains 16 residues. CDR3 nucleotide sequence: TGTGCCAGTAGCGAACCGGGACAGCTGTACCAAGAGACCCAGTACTTC. Translated: CASSEPGQLYQETQYF.

This clone is termed medium-sized (0.01 to 0.1%). The genes are TRBV23-1 and TRBJ2-5, with D hard to call. TRBV23-1 carries the ORF label, with uncertain function. Trimming stripped 6 bases from V and 2 bases from J, with 19 bases between. The CDR3 length is 16 residues. CDR3 coding DNA: TGCGCCAGCAGGCGCCCTTACGCACGGGTGCAAGAGACCCAGTACTTC. Protein: CASRRPYARVQETQYF.

The J gene is TRBJ1-2, the V gene TRBV19; D is perhaps TRBD1 (5 bases). This CDR3 has 14 amino acids. V gave up 7 bases and J gave up 6 bases, with 18 bases separating them. Germline CDR1 is LNHDA and CDR2 is SQIVND (reference sequence). This CDR3 reads CASTQEANVNGYTF. The CDR3 DNA sequence: TGTGCCAGTACACAGGAAGCGAATGTGAATGGCTACACCTTC. Supplemented by reference TRBV19 and TRBJ1-2, the full variable domain reads DGGITQSPKYLFRKEGQNVTLSCEQNLNHDAMYWYRQDPGQGLRLIYYSQIVNDFQKGDIAEGYSVSREKKESFPLTVTSAQKNPTAFYLCASTQEANVNGYTFGSGTRLTVV.

This clone has a single count. Written as DNA, the CDR3 is TGTGCCAGCAGACGACTAGCGGGAGGGCCCCGGAAGGGGACCCAGTACTTC. Translation: CASRRLAGGPRKGTQYF. The chain carries TRBV7-6 and TRBJ2-5, with 14 bases identical to TRBD2. J lost 7 bases, V lost 6 bases, and 13 bases had no gene match. The CDR3 runs 17 residues. CDR1 is SGHVS and CDR2 is FNYEAQ in the germline V gene.

V usage is TRBV19 and J usage is TRBJ2-2; 8 positions match TRBD2. The CDR3 runs 15 residues. The germline CDR1 and CDR2 sequences are LNHDA and SQIVND (reference sequence). The junction had 10 bases not matched to a gene; V was cut back by 8 bases and J by 5 bases. The CDR3: CASHQAGGSTGELFF. For the CDR3, the DNA is TGTGCCAGTCATCAGGCGGGGGGCTCTACCGGGGAGCTGTTTTTT.

V and J are TRBV7-9 and TRBJ2-5; no firm D call. V lost 3 bases to trimming and J lost 5 bases, with 10 bases between them. The CDR3 is made up of 13 amino acids. The germline CDR1 and CDR2 sequences are SEHNR and FQNEAQ (reference sequence). CDR3 DNA sequence: TGTGCCAGCAGCTTGAAGGGTGGGGAGACCCAGTACTTC. Translated: CASSLKGGETQYF.

This rearrangement joins TRBV5-4 to TRBJ2-3; D possibly corresponds to TRBD2 (6 bases). Germline V gene lookup returns CDR1 SGHNT and CDR2 YYREEE (reference sequence). There are 15 residues in the CDR3. Deletions cut 3 bases from V and 2 bases from J, with 13 bases between. This CDR3 reads CASSWGGGTTDTQYF. In DNA, the CDR3 is TGTGCCAGCAGCTGGGGAGGCGGGACCACAGATACGCAGTATTTT.

The chain uses TRBV11-2 and TRBJ2-7; a weak D match, TRBD1 (6 bases). Trimming took off 2 bases at V and 2 bases at J, with 19 bases between the two ends. The CDR3 sequence is 17 residues long. Germline V gene lookup returns CDR1 SGHAT and CDR2 FQNNGV. The CDR3 is CASSLMPTGTLPYEQYF. CDR3 in DNA: TGTGCCAGCAGCTTAATGCCCACCGGGACACTCCCCTACGAGCAGTACTTC. Drawing the rest from reference TRBV11-2 and TRBJ2-7, the complete variable domain is EAGVAQSPRYKIIEKRQSVAFWCNPISGHATLYWYQQILGQGPKLLIQFQNNGVVDDSQLPKDRFSAERLKGVDSTLKIQPAKLEDSAVYLCASSLMPTGTLPYEQYFGPGTRLTVT.

The chain uses TRBV3-1 (or the pseudogene TRBV3-2) and TRBJ1-5, with 7 bases that match TRBD1. The CDR3 is 14 amino acids. V dropped 3 bases and J dropped 7; count of bases not matched to a gene: 6. Germline CDR1 reads LGHDT; CDR2 reads YNNKEL (reference sequence). This CDR3 reads CASSQATGDQPQHF. In DNA form, the CDR3 reads TGTGCCAGCAGCCAGGCTACAGGGGACCAGCCCCAGCATTTT.

Remarks on this clone: A read error may produce the germline difference seen at one junction end. Additional DNA sequences in this sample encode the identical CDR3. The chain has TRBV18 and TRBJ2-7; D perhaps matches TRBD1 (6 bases). The CDR3 extends over 13 amino acids. Germline V gene sequence: CDR1 KGHSH, CDR2 LQKENI. The chain's CDR3 is CASSPQGSYEQYF. Here the CDR3 DNA reads TGTGCCAGCTCGCCACAGGGTTCCTACGAGCAGTACTTC.

The V gene is TRBV18, the J gene TRBJ1-5; TRBD1 aligns across 8 bases. The junction had 12 bases not matched to a gene; V was cut back by 2 bases and J by 6 bases. CDR1 is KGHSH, CDR2 LQKENI, per germline. CDR3 length equals 17 residues. This CDR3 reads CASSPSSPGGAGQPQHF. DNA of the CDR3: TGTGCCAGCTCACCATCATCGCCAGGGGGCGCGGGTCAGCCCCAGCATTTT.

The J gene is TRBJ1-6, the V gene TRBV7-9; possibly TRBD1 for D (6 bases). Trimming left V 6 bases short and J 7 bases short, with 22 bases between. Looked up from germline, CDR1 is SEHNR and CDR2 is FQNEAQ (reference sequence). CDR3 size: 17 residues. DNA for the CDR3: TGTGCCAGCAGACCTCGACAGGACACGAGATGGAATTCACCCCTCCACTTT. It translates to CASRPRQDTRWNSPLHF.

The genes are TRBV5-1 and TRBJ1-1; D is ambiguous. V lost 0 bases and J 7 bases, leaving 10 bases between the germline ends. CDR3 length equals 13 residues. Germline CDR1 reads SGHRS; CDR2 reads YFSETQ. The CDR3 DNA reads TGCGCCAGCAGCTTGGCGTCAGTTAATGAAGCTTTCTTT. It codes for CASSLASVNEAFF.

This clone was counted a single time. The chain employs TRBV3-1 (or the pseudogene TRBV3-2) and TRBJ2-5; unclear D gene. CDR1 and CDR2 (germline): LGHDT, YNNKEL (reference sequence). This CDR3 has 13 residues. The V gene lost 3 bases and the J gene lost 3 bases, with 8 bases spanning the gap. CDR3 sequence: CASSQGLKETQYF. CDR3 sequence (DNA): TGTGCCAGCAGCCAGGGCTTAAAAGAGACCCAGTACTTC.

V is TRBV7-8 and J is TRBJ2-1; 8 nucleotides match TRBD1. CDR1 and CDR2 (germline): SGHVS, FQNEAQ. The CDR3 is 13 residues long. J was trimmed by 12 bases and V by 1 base; bases with no gene match: 5. The DNA of the CDR3 is TGTGCCAGCAGCTTAGGACCCGGGACAGGGCAGTTCTTC. Its translation: CASSLGPGTGQFF. The full variable domain, rest sourced from reference TRBV7-8 and TRBJ2-1, is GAGVSQSPRYKVAKRGQDVALRCDPISGHVSLFWYQQALGQGPEFLTYFQNEAQLDKSGLPSDRFFAERPEGSVSTLKIQRTQQEDSAVYLCASSLGPGTGQFFGPGTRLTVL.

Only a few counts were recorded for this clone. The chain employs TRBV6-1 and TRBJ2-2; the D is unclear. Germline values: CDR1 MNHNS, CDR2 SASEGT. The V end lost 3 bases, the J end lost 0 bases, and 8 bases lay between the germline ends. This CDR3 has 15 amino acids. The CDR3 region has the DNA TGTGCCAGCAGTGAGTACAGCTCGAACACCGGGGAGCTGTTTTTT. It translates to CASSEYSSNTGELFF.